The 17 T cell receptor beta chains given below trace back to one sample, sequenced in a study of blood T cell repertoires in COVID-19. The protocol was immunoSEQ multiplex PCR, while the TCRdb copy is restricted to in-frame clones and leaves out a portion. The profile covers 30,000 to 50,000 clones, with 75% to 85% appearing a single time and roughly 21% taken by the ten largest. What was sequenced was peripheral blood. Every receptor here comes from a man in his 70s with acute or convalescent COVID-19.

CDR3 coding DNA: TGTGCCAGCTCACCGGCGGAGAACACTGAAGCTTTCTTT. This sequence encodes CASSPAENTEAFF. The V gene is TRBV18, the J gene TRBJ1-1, with no clear D. The V end was cut by 3 bases, the J end by 1 base, with 6 bases between. CDR1 and CDR2 from the germline V gene are KGHSH and LQKENI. CDR3 length: 13 amino acids. Using reference TRBV18 and TRBJ1-1 for the parts outside the CDR3, the full variable domain is NAGVMQNPRHLVRRRGQEARLRCSPMKGHSHVYWYRQLPEEGLKFMVYLQKENIIDESGMPKERFSAEFPKEGPSILRIQQVVRGDSAAYFCASSPAENTEAFFGQGTRLTVV.

The chain combines TRBV2 with TRBJ1-3, with TRBD1 identical over 7 bases. Germline V gives CDR1 SNHLY, CDR2 FYNNEI. The CDR3 has 15 residues. The V and J ends lost 7 bases and 4 bases, in that order; junction bases with no gene match: 10. CDR3 DNA sequence: TGTGCCAGCACCTCGGAGGGGGCGCCCGGAAACACCATATATTTT. Translated: CASTSEGAPGNTIYF.

This rearrangement joins TRBV7-2 to TRBJ1-1, with 10 bases that match TRBD1. The germline V gene has CDR1 SGHTA and CDR2 FQGNSA. This CDR3 has 15 residues. V lost 6 bases and J lost 4; bases outside the gene matches: 8. The CDR3: CASRFGQGGFTEAFF. CDR3 DNA sequence: TGTGCCAGCAGGTTCGGACAGGGGGGGTTCACTGAAGCTTTCTTT.

This chain connects TRBV28 to TRBJ1-1, with a possible D match to TRBD1 (6 bases). CDR3 size: 15 residues. CDR1 and CDR2 (germline): MDHEN, SYDVKM. Trimming removed 3 bases at V and 0 bases at J, with 11 bases between. This chain's CDR3 is CASSLERTVNTEAFF. CDR3 DNA sequence: TGTGCCAGCAGTTTGGAGAGGACAGTGAACACTGAAGCTTTCTTT.

The chain uses TRBV9 and TRBJ2-2; D gene ambiguous. The CDR3 loop spans 16 amino acids. V shed 0 bases and J shed 6 bases, with 15 bases lying between them. The germline V gene encodes CDR1 SGDLS and CDR2 YYNGEE. The CDR3 loop is CASSVATKSSAGELFF. The CDR3 DNA reads as TGTGCCAGCAGCGTAGCTACCAAGAGTTCGGCCGGGGAGCTGTTTTTT.

This clone was seen a handful of times. The chain uses TRBV28 and TRBJ2-1; no firm D call. Trimming cost V 6 bases and J 0 bases, with 15 bases left between them. Germline CDR1 reads MDHEN; CDR2 reads SYDVKM. The CDR3 has 16 amino acids. DNA for the CDR3: TGTGCCAGCAGCACCCTGGCATCCATCTCCTACAATGAGCAGTTCTTC. This sequence encodes CASSTLASISYNEQFF.

The V call is TRBV28, the J call TRBJ1-2; D is unclear. Trimming took off 4 bases at V and 7 bases at J, with 7 bases between the two ends. The germline CDR1 and CDR2 sequences are MDHEN and SYDVKM. The CDR3 has 11 amino acids. CDR3 in DNA: TGTGCCAGCAGTTCTCCCGGTGGCTACACCTTC. Translated: CASSSPGGYTF.

This clone has more than one count but fewer than ten. The chain uses TRBV6-6 and TRBJ1-5; no definite D call. Germline V gene data show CDR1 as MNHNY and CDR2 as SVGAGI (reference sequence). Trimming pared 6 bases from V and 0 bases from J, leaving 9 bases between. CDR3 size: 14 residues. The DNA of the CDR3 is TGTGCCAGCAGACAGCCGAATAGCAATCAGCCCCAGCATTTT. Translating it yields CASRQPNSNQPQHF.

V is TRBV5-5 and J is TRBJ1-6; TRBD1 aligns across 9 bases. This CDR3 is 14 amino acids long. Looked up from germline, CDR1 is SGHKS and CDR2 is YYEKEE (reference sequence). V trimming: 0 bases; J trimming: 8 bases; junction bases outside the gene matches: 0. The CDR3 is CASSLGDRDSPLHF. The CDR3 region has the DNA TGTGCCAGCAGCTTGGGGGACAGGGATTCACCCCTCCACTTT. Together with reference TRBV5-5 and TRBJ1-6, the CDR3 gives the full variable domain: DAGVTQSPTHLIKTRGQQVTLRCSPISGHKSVSWYQQVLGQGPQFIFQYYEKEERGRGNFPDRFSARQFPNYSSELNVNALLLGDSALYLCASSLGDRDSPLHFGNGTRLTVT.

The chain uses TRBV12-5 and TRBJ2-1; 12 positions match TRBD2. The CDR3 has 15 residues. From germline, CDR1 is LGHNT and CDR2 FRNRAP. V was pared by 5 bases and J by 8 bases, with 7 bases of the junction left unmatched. The CDR3, as DNA: TGTGCTAGTGGTGACCTAGCGGGAGGGCCACATGAGCAGTTCTTC. Encoded protein: CASGDLAGGPHEQFF.

The chain is built from TRBV7-9 and TRBJ2-7; the match to TRBD2 covers 7 bases. The CDR3 is made up of 18 amino acids. The trim removed 4 bases at V and 1 base at J, leaving 16 bases unmatched. Germline CDR1 is SEHNR and CDR2 is FQNEAQ (reference sequence). The CDR3 spells CASSSPGSGSVFSYEQYF. In nucleotides, the CDR3 is TGTGCCAGCAGCTCCCCGGGTAGCGGGTCAGTATTTTCCTACGAGCAGTACTTC.

This chain connects TRBV29-1 to TRBJ1-1; 9 nucleotides align to TRBD1. The CDR3 loop spans 14 amino acids. The germline gives CDR1 SQVTM, CDR2 ANQGSEA. The trim removed 5 bases at V and 5 bases at J, leaving 9 bases unmatched. The CDR3 loop reads CSVPNRGQGTEAFF. The CDR3 nucleotides read TGCAGCGTTCCCAACCGGGGACAGGGAACTGAAGCTTTCTTT.

CDR3 sequence: CASSLGQGNSPLHF. CDR3 sequence (DNA): TGCGCCAGCAGCTTGGGGCAGGGTAATTCACCCCTCCACTTT. This chain links TRBV5-1 with TRBJ1-6; D is perhaps TRBD1 (5 bases). Germline CDR1 reads SGHRS; CDR2 reads YFSETQ. The CDR3 totals 14 residues. V lost 0 bases and J 6 bases, leaving 7 bases between the germline ends.

This chain joins TRBV7-2 and TRBJ1-2; D might be TRBD1 (6 bases). From germline, CDR1 is SGHTA and CDR2 FQGNSA. Trimming cost V 5 bases and J 4 bases, with 17 bases left between them. This CDR3 region has 15 residues. The CDR3 protein is CASSPSGTIVYGYTF. CDR3 DNA sequence: TGTGCCAGCAGCCCATCCGGGACAATCGTCTATGGCTACACCTTC.

This chain joins TRBV10-3 and TRBJ1-4, with 8 positions matching TRBD1. This CDR3 has 16 residues. Losses at the gene ends were 3 bases for V and 2 bases for J; bases not matched to a gene: 5. CDR1 ENHRY and CDR2 SYGVKD come from the germline V gene. For the CDR3, the DNA is TGTGCCATCAGTGAAGGGACAGGAGCGACTAATGAAAAACTGTTTTTT. This codes for CAISEGTGATNEKLFF.

The chain couples TRBV28 to TRBJ2-7, with D unresolved. This CDR3 is 11 amino acids long. The V and J ends lost 5 bases and 4 bases respectively, with 6 bases between them. The germline V gene encodes CDR1 MDHEN and CDR2 SYDVKM. The CDR3 region is CASSIQYEQYF. DNA of the CDR3: TGTGCCAGCAGTATCCAATACGAGCAGTACTTC.

The chain is built from TRBV24-1 and TRBJ2-3; the match to TRBD2 covers 8 bases. V gave up 1 base and J gave up 4 bases; unmatched junction bases: 3. CDR3 size: 15 residues. CDR1 KGHDR and CDR2 SFDVKD come from the germline V gene. In DNA, the CDR3 is TGTGCCACCAGTGATTTAAGCGGGAGCGCAGATACGCAGTATTTT. Protein product: CATSDLSGSADTQYF.